Described below is a single T cell receptor (beta chain) sequence and its context. Its specificity is unknown. The V end lost 5 bases, the J end lost 0 bases, and 13 bases lay between the germline ends. The CDR3 is 15 residues long. Germline values: CDR1 KGHSH, CDR2 LQKENI. This entry belongs to a study of shared clonotypes between healthy human individuals. The naive CD8 subset, CD45RO-negative cells positively selected for CCR7, excluded terminally differentiated effector memory CD45RA+ cells. Study-wide findings and caveats: Clonotype sharing among donors, it was expected, would be affected by sequencing depth. It was the non-shared clonotypes that had lower generation probabilities than clonotypes shared by all four donors. It was only blood that was sampled, and tissue repertoires likely differ.

Clones were read by immunoSEQ multiplex PCR, and TCRdb kept only the in-frame ones, dropping some. The sample yields hundreds of thousands of clones, just over 90% seen once. This sequence originates from a young man in good health. The source material was naive CD8+ T cells sorted from blood. V gene TRBV18 combines with J gene TRBJ2-5, with D possibly matching TRBD1 (6 bases). CDR3 protein: CASSATGHNQETQYF. DNA of the CDR3: TGTGCCAGCTCAGCAACGGGACACAACCAAGAGACCCAGTACTTC.